These T cell receptor beta chains were read from a single sample in a study of technical replicates of blood from several donors. The table came from immunoSEQ multiplex PCR; TCRdb's copy has only in-frame clones and leaves some out. The sample shows 79,000 or so clones, 91% of them seen only once. The sample comprised T cells isolated from PBMCs. Receptors originate from a human donor in good health. Each CDR3 is given with its conserved first and last residue. The order of the fields is V gene, J gene, D gene, clone size, CDR3 protein, CDR3 DNA. A D gene is named only where the DNA matches it firmly. Clone size is stated in some rows and not others, as once, few, many or a class when expanded.

TRBV7-9	TRBJ2-7	NA	NA	CASSLAPRAGAYEQYF	TGTGCCAGCAGCTTAGCCCCGCGGGCGGGGGCGTACGAGCAGTACTTC
TRBV2	TRBJ2-7	NA	NA	CASSDRPTYEQYF	TGTGCCAGCAGTGACAGGCCGACCTACGAGCAGTACTTC
TRBV2	TRBJ1-5	TRBD1	NA	CASSRDRGGQPQHF	TGTGCCAGCAGCCGTGACAGGGGCGGGCAGCCCCAGCATTTT
TRBV6-5	TRBJ2-7	NA	NA	CASNPGVPVYEQYF	TGTGCCAGCAACCCGGGGGTTCCAGTCTACGAGCAGTACTTC
TRBV10-2	TRBJ1-2	NA	NA	CASRNRINTNYGYTF	TGCGCCAGCAGAAACAGGATCAACACTAACTATGGCTACACCTTC
TRBV11-3	TRBJ2-2	TRBD1	NA	CASSPRGLTGELFF	TGTGCCAGCAGCCCAAGGGGGCTCACCGGGGAGCTGTTTTTT
TRBV10-3	TRBJ2-1	TRBD2	NA	CAISESAGGYNEQFF	TGTGCCATCAGTGAGTCGGCGGGAGGTTACAATGAGCAGTTCTTC
TRBV29-1	TRBJ1-3	TRBD1	NA	CSVEKDRENTIYF	TGCAGCGTAGAGAAGGACAGGGAAAACACCATATATTTT
TRBV6-5	TRBJ1-1	NA	once	CASSPYGEEGTEAFF	TGTGCCAGCAGCCCCTACGGAGAGGAGGGCACTGAAGCTTTCTTT
TRBV18	TRBJ1-2	TRBD1	NA	CASSPTKDRVRGGYTF	TGTGCCAGCTCACCGACGAAGGACAGGGTACGAGGGGGCTACACCTTC
TRBV5-1	TRBJ2-1	TRBD2	NA	CASSLRTSGTQSSYNEQFF	TGCGCCAGCAGCCTAAGGACTAGCGGGACACAGAGCTCCTACAATGAGCAGTTCTTC
TRBV11-2	TRBJ1-5	TRBD1	NA	CASSLVKGTGGQPQHF	TGTGCCAGCAGCTTAGTTAAAGGGACAGGGGGTCAGCCCCAGCATTTT
TRBV7-9	TRBJ1-2	TRBD1	NA	CASSLAPTGDPGYTF	TGTGCCAGCAGCTTAGCCCCCACAGGGGATCCTGGCTACACCTTC
TRBV4-2	TRBJ2-7	NA	NA	CASSHERTREYEQYF	TGTGCCAGCAGCCACGAGAGGACCAGGGAATACGAGCAGTACTTC
TRBV5-4	TRBJ2-7	NA	NA	CASSFGGYEQYF	TGTGCCAGCAGCTTTGGCGGATACGAGCAGTACTTC
TRBV7-6	TRBJ2-2	NA	NA	CASSLVVGGLGTGELFF	TGTGCCAGCAGCTTAGTCGTGGGGGGGCTTGGCACCGGGGAGCTGTTTTTT
TRBV25-1	TRBJ1-2	NA	NA	CASSDHRHAYGYTF	TGTGCCAGCAGTGACCACCGACACGCCTATGGCTACACCTTC
TRBV5-1	TRBJ1-4	TRBD1	NA	CASSLPGTGVEKLFF	TGCGCCAGCAGCTTACCCGGGACAGGGGTTGAAAAACTGTTTTTT
TRBV5-6	TRBJ2-1	NA	NA	CASSSGLGNNEQFF	TGTGCCAGCAGCTCGGGATTGGGGAACAATGAGCAGTTCTTC
TRBV5-4	TRBJ2-2	TRBD2	NA	CASTSLTSNTGELFF	TGTGCCAGCACCTCCCTGACTAGCAACACCGGGGAGCTGTTTTTT
TRBV18	TRBJ2-5	TRBD1	NA	CASSTDRGHRGSQYF	TGTGCCAGCTCTACAGACAGGGGGCATAGGGGAAGCCAGTACTTC
TRBV9	TRBJ1-1	TRBD1	few	CASSADRARTEAFF	TGTGCCAGCAGCGCGGACAGGGCTCGCACTGAAGCTTTCTTT
TRBV7-2	TRBJ2-7	NA	NA	CASSVKSGYEQYF	TGTGCCAGCAGCGTAAAATCGGGTTACGAGCAGTACTTC
TRBV11-3	TRBJ2-7	NA	NA	CASSLAGDSYEQYF	TGTGCCAGCAGCTTAGCGGGGGACTCCTACGAGCAGTACTTC
TRBV10-2	TRBJ2-7	NA	NA	CASSEPRQATYEQYF	TGCGCCAGCAGTGAACCACGACAGGCTACCTACGAGCAGTACTTC
TRBV30	TRBJ2-5	NA	NA	CAWSVLSRLQGDQYF	TGTGCCTGGAGTGTACTTTCTCGCCTACAGGGCGACCAGTACTTC
TRBV18	TRBJ2-3	NA	NA	CASSPREVADTQYF	TGTGCCAGCTCTCCGAGAGAGGTAGCGGATACGCAGTATTTT
TRBV5-3	TRBJ2-1	TRBD2	once	CARPGLAETNEQFF	TGTGCCAGACCGGGACTAGCGGAGACCAATGAGCAGTTCTTC
TRBV2	TRBJ1-1	NA	NA	CASNYATEAFF	TGTGCCAGCAATTATGCGACTGAAGCTTTCTTT
TRBV30	TRBJ1-5	NA	once	CAWSPDSRNQPQHF	TGTGCCTGGAGTCCAGACAGCAGAAATCAGCCCCAGCATTTT
TRBV28	TRBJ2-7	NA	NA	CASTVSPPIYEQYF	TGTGCCAGCACGGTCTCACCCCCAATCTACGAGCAGTACTTC
TRBV9	TRBJ1-4	NA	NA	CASRRGLENEKLFF	TGTGCCAGCAGGCGGGGCCTCGAGAATGAAAAACTGTTTTTT
TRBV11-2	TRBJ2-5	TRBD2	NA	CASSPSGGKETQYF	TGTGCCAGCAGCCCTTCCGGGGGGAAAGAGACCCAGTACTTC
TRBV2	TRBJ2-5	TRBD2	NA	CASSMSSGKEETQYF	TGTGCCAGCAGTATGTCTAGCGGGAAAGAAGAGACCCAGTACTTC
TRBV18	TRBJ1-2	NA	NA	CASSELMDGYTF	TGTGCCAGCTCGGAGCTAATGGATGGCTACACCTTC
TRBV4-1	TRBJ2-7	NA	NA	CASSQTTGLEQYF	TGCGCCAGCAGCCAAACTACAGGGCTCGAGCAGTACTTC
TRBV7-9	TRBJ1-2	TRBD1	once	CASSATGQGQGYTF	TGTGCCAGCAGCGCCACGGGACAGGGTCAAGGCTACACCTTC
TRBV15	TRBJ2-1	TRBD2	NA	CAVSELAGGPYNEQFF	TGTGCCGTCTCCGAATTAGCGGGGGGCCCTTACAATGAGCAGTTCTTC
TRBV7-9	TRBJ2-4	NA	NA	CASSFRNIQYF	TGTGCCAGCAGCTTTCGTAACATTCAGTACTTC
TRBV25-1	TRBJ1-4	NA	few	CASSDRSNEKLFF	TGTGCCAGCAGTGATAGGAGTAATGAAAAACTGTTTTTT
TRBV6-6	TRBJ2-2	NA	NA	CASSYWGRRDVELFF	TGTGCCAGCAGTTACTGGGGGCGTCGGGACGTTGAGCTGTTTTTT
TRBV14	TRBJ1-2	NA	NA	CASSDGQHGYTF	TGTGCCAGCAGCGACGGACAGCATGGCTACACCTTC
TRBV11-1	TRBJ1-5	TRBD1	NA	CASSSGGSQPQHF	TGTGCCAGCAGCTCAGGGGGCTCGCAGCCCCAGCATTTT
TRBV7-8	TRBJ1-1	NA	NA	CASSLSRGNPDEAFF	TGTGCCAGCAGCTTATCCCGCGGAAATCCGGATGAAGCTTTCTTT
TRBV28	TRBJ1-1	NA	NA	CASSFGYRDKAFF	TGTGCCAGCAGTTTCGGCTACAGGGATAAAGCTTTCTTT
TRBV10-3	TRBJ2-1	TRBD2	NA	CAISETSGSYNEQFF	TGTGCCATCAGTGAGACTAGCGGGAGCTACAATGAGCAGTTCTTC
TRBV2	TRBJ2-1	TRBD2	NA	CASKTSGAYNEQFF	TGTGCCAGCAAAACTAGCGGGGCCTACAATGAGCAGTTCTTC
TRBV10-1	TRBJ2-2	NA	NA	CASTNAGRTNTGELFF	TGCGCCAGCACGAACGCAGGCAGGACGAACACCGGGGAGCTGTTTTTT
TRBV27	TRBJ1-1	NA	once	CASSLSMVHLVNTEAFF	TGTGCCAGCAGTTTATCGATGGTTCACTTAGTGAACACTGAAGCTTTCTTT
TRBV6-5	TRBJ2-7	TRBD1	NA	CASSYGTGAYEQYF	TGTGCCAGCAGTTACGGGACAGGGGCCTACGAGCAGTACTTC